These 25 T cell receptor beta chains came from one sample sequenced in a study of regulatory T cells in long-lasting Graves disease. CDR3 regions were amplified by Arm-PCR using iRepertoire HTBI primers to build TCR beta libraries. MiXCR was run by TCRdb on the multiplex PCR reads, yielding one entry per CDR3 protein. Seen here are roughly 420,000 distinct CDR3 sequences, about a sixth observed once, and the top ten hold roughly 10%. Documented time point: newly diagnosed GD, antithyroid drugs for less than 3 months. The TCR library was prepared using RNA isolated from PBMCs. This same sample was also part of a study on T cells in Graves' hyperthyroidism and ophthalmopathy.

Here the sequenced sample was peripheral blood mononuclear cells (PBMCs), taken at new diagnosis, from a patient treated with antithyroid drugs. Source of these receptors: a woman aged 25-40 years with Graves disease.

Only a few counts were recorded for this clonotype. The CDR3: CASLGGPRNEQFF. CDR3 bases: TGTGCCAGTCTTGGGGGGCCGCGCAATGAGCAGTTCTTC. The chain couples TRBV12-3 or TRBV12-4 to TRBJ2-1; D tentatively reads TRBD1 or TRBD2 (6 bases each). This CDR3 spans 13 amino acids. V shed 9 bases and J shed 6 bases, with 15 bases lying between them.

This chain joins TRBV20-1 and TRBJ2-3, with 12 bases lining up with TRBD2. Germline lookup yields CDR1 DFQATT and CDR2 SNEGSKA (reference sequence). This CDR3 contains 16 residues. J lost 1 base, V lost 5 bases, and 7 bases had no gene match. CDR3 amino acids: CSAGQLAGGGTDTQYF. CDR3 coding DNA: TGCAGTGCTGGCCAGCTAGCGGGAGGGGGCACAGATACGCAGTATTTT.

In regard to this clonotype: A far larger clone is just one base off, so this is likely a read error. The chain couples TRBV27 to TRBJ2-1, with 7 nucleotides matching TRBD1. Near its end, the DNA agrees better with TRBJ2-5, so the J call may be wrong. The CDR3 length is 14 residues. The V gene's germline CDR1 is MNHEY and CDR2 SMNVEV (reference sequence). The CDR3, as DNA: TGTGCCAGCAGTTCCGCCAGGGGGATGGAGACCCAGTACTTC. Its protein product is CASSSARGMETQYF.

This clonotype was observed many times. The V and J genes are TRBV6-1 and TRBJ1-2; perhaps TRBD1 as D (6 bases). Germline V lookup: CDR1 MNHNS, CDR2 SASEGT. The V end lost 6 bases, the J end lost 9 bases, and 11 bases lay between the germline ends. The CDR3 runs to 11 residues. The CDR3 loop is CASSSGASYTF. The CDR3 nucleotides are TGTGCCAGCAGCTCAGGGGCCAGCTACACCTTC.

A few counts support this clonotype. A read error may account for a junction end that differs from germline. The genes are TRBV28 and TRBJ2-7, with a weak D call TRBD1 (5 bases). CDR3 size: 11 residues. CDR1 and CDR2 (germline): MDHEN, SYDVKM. CDR3 nucleotide sequence: TGTGCCAGCAGTTTACGCGGCAGGGCCCACTTC. Amino acids: CASSLRGRAHF.

This clonotype was observed once. Just one base apart from a much larger clone, this may be a read error. The V call is TRBV18, the J call TRBJ2-5; D is tentatively TRBD1 or TRBD2 (5 bases each). Germline assignment: CDR1 KGHSH and CDR2 LQKENI. The CDR3 totals 15 residues. In nucleotides, the CDR3 is TGTGCCAGCTCACCACCGGGGGAAAACCAAGAGACCCCGTACTTC. It encodes CASSPPGENQETPYF.

The genes are TRBV11-2 and TRBJ1-2; maybe TRBD1 (6 bases). The V end lost 5 bases, the J end lost 0 bases, and 13 bases lay between the germline ends. Germline V CDR1 and CDR2: SGHAT, FQNNGV. The CDR3 runs 15 residues. The CDR3 loop reads CASSRTGNSNYGYTF. Here the CDR3 DNA reads TGTGCCAGCAGCCGCACAGGGAACTCTAACTATGGCTACACCTTC.

This clonotype was counted many times. The chain is built from TRBV10-3 and TRBJ1-5; D unclear. V lost 7 bases, J lost 0 bases, and 10 bases lay in between. The CDR3 is 14 residues long. The germline V gene has CDR1 ENHRY and CDR2 SYGVKD. The CDR3 reads CAIKGIDSNQPQHF. CDR3 bases: TGTGCCATCAAAGGGATCGATAGCAATCAGCCCCAGCATTTT.

This clonotype has more than one count but fewer than ten. The chain carries TRBV3-1 and TRBJ2-7, with 7 bases lining up with TRBD1. The V gene's germline CDR1 is LGHDT and CDR2 YNNKEL (reference sequence). The length of the CDR3 is 14 residues. Trimming removed 3 bases from V and 3 bases from J; junction bases left unmatched: 5. The CDR3 DNA sequence: TGTGCCAGCAGCCATGCTGACAGGGACTACGAGCAGTACTTC. It yields the protein CASSHADRDYEQYF.

On this clonotype itself: The junction differs from germline at one of its ends, possibly a read error. J is TRBJ2-5 and V is TRBV28; D may match TRBD1 or TRBD2 (6 bases each). This CDR3 is built from 12 residues. Germline values: CDR1 MDHEN, CDR2 SYDVKM. CDR3 loop: CASSPQGLASFF. The CDR3 DNA is TGTGCCAGCAGTCCCCAGGGGCTAGCGTCTTTCTTC.

This clonotype was seen a few times. The CDR3 is CASSEGGLGTEQFF. The CDR3, as DNA: TGTGCCAGCAGTGAGGGAGGACTAGGGACTGAGCAGTTCTTC. The rearrangement uses TRBV6-1 and TRBJ2-1; 7 bases agree with TRBD2. J was trimmed by 9 bases and V by 3 bases; bases with no gene match: 8. The CDR3 runs 14 residues. Germline CDR1 reads MNHNS; CDR2 reads SASEGT.

The rearrangement links TRBV5-5 to TRBJ1-3, with D possibly matching TRBD1 (5 bases). CDR3 length: 16 amino acids. Germline V gene lookup returns CDR1 SGHKS and CDR2 YYEKEE (reference sequence). With 8 bases removed from V and 2 bases from J, the gap between germline ends came to 20 bases. CDR3 sequence reads: CARPGTGAYPGNTIYF. Written as DNA, the CDR3 is TGTGCCAGACCTGGGACCGGAGCCTACCCTGGAAACACCATATATTTT.

This chain uses TRBV5-1 with TRBJ2-3; possible D gene TRBD2, 6 bases. The CDR3 sequence is 15 residues long. Germline CDR1 SGHRS, CDR2 YFSETQ. V gave up 0 bases and J gave up 0 bases, with 8 bases separating them. CDR3 sequence reads: CASSLESGSTDTQYF. The CDR3 DNA is TGCGCCAGCAGCTTGGAAAGCGGGAGCACAGATACGCAGTATTTT.

There are many counts of this clonotype. The chain links TRBV12-3 or TRBV12-4 to TRBJ1-2; maybe TRBD1 (6 bases). This CDR3 region has 14 residues. Trimming shortened V by 8 bases and J by 6 bases, and 19 bases separated the two germline ends. DNA of the CDR3: TGTGCCAGCGGATCCGAGGGGGTTTTCAATGGCTACACCTTC. It translates to CASGSEGVFNGYTF.

This clonotype was counted many times. V and J are TRBV20-1 and TRBJ2-7; 9 nucleotides line up with TRBD2. V lost 3 bases to trimming and J lost 5 bases; unmatched junction nucleotides: 8. The CDR3 extends over 14 amino acids. Germline V lookup: CDR1 DFQATT, CDR2 SNEGSKA (reference sequence). CDR3 DNA: TGCAGTGCTAGTGGGGCGGGGGGGTCCCACGAGCAGTACTTC. The encoded protein is CSASGAGGSHEQYF.

With regard to this clonotype: A much larger clonotype is one base distant, so this may be a read error. CDR3 sequence (DNA): TGTGCCGGCTGGTTCGGGGGAGGGAACACCGGGGAGCTGTTTTTT. Protein: CAGWFGGGNTGELFF. The chain recombines TRBV27 with TRBJ2-2; D may be TRBD2 (6 bases). Trimming took off 11 bases at V and 1 base at J, with 17 bases between the two ends. Germline values: CDR1 MNHEY, CDR2 SMNVEV (reference sequence). This CDR3 is 15 amino acids long.

The J gene is TRBJ2-7, the V gene TRBV2; TRBD1 matches at 7 bases. In germline, CDR1 is SNHLY, CDR2 FYNNEI. V dropped 5 bases and J dropped 7; count of bases not matched to a gene: 14. The length of the CDR3 is 15 residues. CDR3 region: CASSLSGTDTREQYF. CDR3 DNA sequence: TGTGCCAGCAGTTTATCCGGGACAGACACCCGGGAGCAGTACTTC.

This clonotype was found many times. The rearrangement joins TRBV20-1 to TRBJ2-3; the match to TRBD2 covers 7 bases. CDR1 and CDR2 (germline): DFQATT, SNEGSKA (reference sequence). V lost 6 bases and J lost 1; bases outside the gene matches: 4. The CDR3 consists of 13 residues. The DNA for the CDR3 is TGCAGTGCCCCAAGCGGGGGCACAGATACGCAGTATTTT. Protein: CSAPSGGTDTQYF.

This clonotype came up a few times. This chain joins TRBV25-1 and TRBJ1-2, with 8 bases that match TRBD1. Germline trimming cut 6 bases from V and 6 bases from J; bases unmatched to any gene: 6. CDR1 and CDR2 (germline): MGHDK, SYGVNS. The CDR3 is 13 amino acids. Here the CDR3 DNA reads TGTGCCAGCAGCAGGGGGCGAACTCATGGCTACACCTTC. It encodes CASSRGRTHGYTF.

This clonotype showed up many times. The chain has TRBV12-3 or TRBV12-4 and TRBJ2-7; a weak D match, TRBD1 (6 bases). The V end was cut by 2 bases, the J end by 4 bases, with 12 bases between. The CDR3 extends over 14 amino acids. CDR3 nucleotide sequence: TGTGCCAGCAGTTTAAAGAACAGGGAGTACGAGCAGTACTTC. It translates to CASSLKNREYEQYF.

This clonotype occurred a few times. The rearrangement uses TRBV5-6 and TRBJ2-7; D not resolved. The CDR3 has 14 residues. Per germline, CDR1 SGHDT and CDR2 YYEEEE. The V gene lost 4 bases and the J gene lost 7 bases, with 18 bases spanning the gap. The CDR3 coding sequence is TGTGCCAGCAGCCCTACAAGGTTCTTGTGGGAGCAGTACTTC. This codes for CASSPTRFLWEQYF.

This clonotype was recorded many times. The chain recombines TRBV13 with TRBJ2-3; 13 bases match TRBD2. J lost 1 base, V lost 4 bases, and 2 bases had no gene match. Germline V CDR1 and CDR2: PRHDT, FYEKMQ (reference sequence). This CDR3 is 16 amino acids long. The CDR3 nucleotides read TGTGCCAGCAGCTCGGGACTAGCGGGACGCACAGATACGCAGTATTTT. It encodes CASSSGLAGRTDTQYF.

This clonotype occurred many times. In DNA, the CDR3 is TGCAGTGCTATACCGGGACAGATGACAGATACGCAGTATTTT. It specifies CSAIPGQMTDTQYF. V gene TRBV20-1 combines with J gene TRBJ2-3, with 7 positions matching TRBD1. The CDR3 covers 14 residues. Trimming removed 4 bases from V and 3 bases from J; junction bases left unmatched: 7. Germline V gene lookup returns CDR1 DFQATT and CDR2 SNEGSKA (reference sequence).

The CDR3 DNA follows: TGTGCCAGCAGCTTAGGGTTCCAGGGGGCACACGAGCAGTACTTC. This sequence encodes CASSLGFQGAHEQYF. J is TRBJ2-7 and V is TRBV7-9, with 8 nucleotides matching TRBD1. The length of the CDR3 is 15 residues. CDR1 and CDR2 (germline): SEHNR, FQNEAQ (reference sequence). V lost 1 base, J lost 5 bases, and 7 bases stayed unmatched.

This clonotype was seen only a few times. The chain is built from TRBV6-2 or TRBV6-3 and TRBJ2-7; unclear D gene. Germline V gene sequence: CDR1 MNHEY, CDR2 SVGEGT. Trimming cost V 4 bases and J 0 bases, with 10 bases left between them. The CDR3 extends over 14 amino acids. The CDR3 region has the DNA TGTGCCAGCAGTTTCGGTTCCAGCTCCTACGAGCAGTACTTC. Residues: CASSFGSSSYEQYF.